These 23 T cell receptor beta chains were sequenced from one sample in a study of cytomegalovirus exposure and HLA in healthy donors (dated by TCRdb to about 2017). The library came from the immunoSEQ multiplex PCR assay. TCRdb took over this immuneACCESS table, retaining in-frame rearrangements with V and J assigned. Such tables are incomplete; in checked studies, under half of the missing clones stem from an unresolved V gene, and the remainder is unexplained. This sample gives around 140,000 clones in total; roughly nine tenths of them show up just once. Clones ranked in the top ten supply around 1.2% of the sample. Sequencing was performed on PBMCs. The source is a woman in her late teens or twenties in good health and CMV-seronegative.

A single count supports this clone. The rearrangement links TRBV18 to TRBJ1-3; 8 positions agree with TRBD1. The CDR3 is 15 amino acids. Germline CDR1 and CDR2: KGHSH and LQKENI. V was pared by 1 base and J by 4 bases, with 3 bases of the junction left unmatched. CDR3 coding DNA: TGTGCCAGCTCACCACTTGGACAGGGCGGAAACACCATATATTTT. The encoded protein is CASSPLGQGGNTIYF.

The chain couples TRBV11-3 to TRBJ2-3; perhaps TRBD2 as D (5 bases). Deletions cut 1 base from V and 3 bases from J, with 11 bases between. This CDR3 comprises 15 residues. Germline V gives CDR1 SGHNT, CDR2 YENEEA. The CDR3 DNA sequence: TGTGCCAGCAGCTTAGGCGGGTCTTGGACAGATACGCAGTATTTT. This encodes CASSLGGSWTDTQYF.

The chain couples TRBV7-9 to TRBJ2-1; maybe TRBD1 (7 bases). CDR3 length: 16 residues. With 3 bases removed from V and 6 bases from J, the gap between germline ends came to 18 bases. The germline gives CDR1 SEHNR, CDR2 FQNEAQ (reference sequence). This CDR3 reads CASSFGGGAGVNEQFF. DNA for the CDR3: TGTGCCAGCAGCTTTGGAGGGGGCGCCGGGGTCAATGAGCAGTTCTTC.

This chain joins TRBV5-6 and TRBJ1-5, with a weak D call TRBD1 (6 bases). Looked up from germline, CDR1 is SGHDT and CDR2 is YYEEEE. There are 14 residues in the CDR3. Deletions cut 4 bases from V and 2 bases from J, with 10 bases between. This CDR3 is CASSTQGRNQPQHF. The CDR3 DNA is TGTGCCAGCAGCACACAGGGACGCAATCAGCCCCAGCATTTT.

V usage is TRBV5-5 and J usage is TRBJ2-1; D gene unclear. CDR1 is SGHKS and CDR2 is YYEKEE in the germline V gene (reference sequence). V was pared by 0 bases and J by 3 bases, with 4 bases between. CDR3 length: 13 residues. The CDR3 bases are TGTGCCAGCAGCTTGGGAGACTACAATGAGCAGTTCTTC. This translates into CASSLGDYNEQFF. Combining the CDR3 with reference TRBV5-5 and TRBJ2-1 gives the whole variable domain DAGVTQSPTHLIKTRGQQVTLRCSPISGHKSVSWYQQVLGQGPQFIFQYYEKEERGRGNFPDRFSARQFPNYSSELNVNALLLGDSALYLCASSLGDYNEQFFGPGTRLTVL.

This sequence joins TRBV6-1 and TRBJ2-7; TRBD2 agrees at 7 bases. J was trimmed by 3 bases and V by 5 bases; bases with no gene match: 7. The CDR3 length is 14 residues. From germline, CDR1 is MNHNS and CDR2 SASEGT. The CDR3 loop is CASSLYRDYYEQYF. The DNA for the CDR3 is TGTGCCAGCAGTTTATACCGGGACTACTACGAGCAGTACTTC.

The chain has TRBV9 and TRBJ2-5; no reliable D call. The CDR3 is 13 amino acids. V lost 1 base and J 3 bases, leaving 7 bases between the germline ends. The germline V gene encodes CDR1 SGDLS and CDR2 YYNGEE. As DNA, the CDR3 is TGTGCCAGCAGCGTATCAGGCGAAGAGACCCAGTACTTC. Amino acids: CASSVSGEETQYF.

This clone appeared a few times. This chain links TRBV6-5 with TRBJ2-6, with no clear D. The CDR3 extends over 15 amino acids. Germline V CDR1 and CDR2: MNHEY, SVGAGI. V lost 5 bases and J 3 bases, leaving 11 bases between the germline ends. The chain's CDR3 is CASSPGAGGANVLTF. The DNA of the CDR3 is TGTGCCAGCAGTCCCGGTGCCGGTGGGGCCAACGTCCTGACTTTC.

V is TRBV7-8 and J is TRBJ2-5; tentative D call: TRBD1 (6 bases). The germline V and J ends were trimmed by 5 bases and 5 bases, with 15 bases remaining between them. CDR3 size: 14 residues. Germline V gene data show CDR1 as SGHVS and CDR2 as FQNEAQ. DNA for the CDR3: TGTGCCAGCAGCCGACAGGATGGGTGGGAGACCCAGTACTTC. Translated, it gives CASSRQDGWETQYF. The full variable domain, its missing parts supplied by reference TRBV7-8 and TRBJ2-5, is GAGVSQSPRYKVAKRGQDVALRCDPISGHVSLFWYQQALGQGPEFLTYFQNEAQLDKSGLPSDRFFAERPEGSVSTLKIQRTQQEDSAVYLCASSRQDGWETQYFGPGTRLLVL.

This sequence joins TRBV6-1 and TRBJ1-1; 8 nucleotides match TRBD1. CDR1 is MNHNS and CDR2 is SASEGT in the germline V gene. J was trimmed by 4 bases and V by 4 bases; bases with no gene match: 8. The CDR3 runs 15 residues. The CDR3 nucleotides read TGTGCCAGCAGTGCATCGACAGGGGCTTTCACTGAAGCTTTCTTT. Translated: CASSASTGAFTEAFF.

The rearrangement links TRBV4-1 to TRBJ1-6; 8 nucleotides line up with TRBD1. Germline trimming cut 1 base from V and 0 bases from J; bases unmatched to any gene: 5. Germline values: CDR1 MGHRA, CDR2 YSYEKL. CDR3 length: 18 amino acids. CDR3 coding DNA: TGCGCCAGCAGCCAAGGGGGGACAGGCAGCTCCTATAATTCACCCCTCCACTTT. Protein sequence: CASSQGGTGSSYNSPLHF.

This clone appeared a single time. V and J are TRBV6-6 and TRBJ1-5; 8 nucleotides match TRBD1. This CDR3 spans 16 amino acids. Germline loops: CDR1 MNHNY, CDR2 SVGAGI (reference sequence). J gave up 9 bases and V 5 bases, and 15 bases lay outside the gene matches. The CDR3 bases are TGTGCCAGCAGTCCACCGGACAGGGCGCGGTTTTTGCCCCAGCATTTT. Amino acids: CASSPPDRARFLPQHF.

This chain links TRBV9 with TRBJ1-1; 7 bases agree with TRBD1. The CDR3 runs to 14 residues. The V gene's germline CDR1 is SGDLS and CDR2 YYNGEE. V lost 4 bases and J lost 0; bases outside the gene matches: 3. CDR3 sequence (DNA): TGTGCCAGCAGCAAGACAGGGTTGAACACTGAAGCTTTCTTT. Residues: CASSKTGLNTEAFF.

This clone was seen only once. The chain has TRBV5-4 and TRBJ2-3; 10 bases are shared with TRBD2. The J segment lost 2 bases and the V segment lost 0 bases, leaving 6 bases of the junction unmatched. The CDR3 is 17 amino acids. From germline, CDR1 is SGHNT and CDR2 YYREEE (reference sequence). The CDR3 region has the DNA TGTGCCAGCAGCTTGGGAACAAGCGGGGGGGCCACAGATACGCAGTATTTT. It encodes CASSLGTSGGATDTQYF.

The CDR3: CASTDLVGGPGNTIYF. CDR3 DNA sequence: TGTGCCAGCACCGATTTGGTAGGGGGACCTGGAAACACCATATATTTT. The rearrangement joins TRBV7-6 to TRBJ1-3, with D tentatively TRBD1 (6 bases). The germline V gene encodes CDR1 SGHVS and CDR2 FNYEAQ. CDR3 length: 16 residues. Trimming left V 7 bases short and J 2 bases short, with 18 bases between.

The DNA for the CDR3 is TGTGCCAGCAGTGAAGCGCGGGGGGTTGGGGAGCTGTTTTTT. It yields the protein CASSEARGVGELFF. This chain connects TRBV2 to TRBJ2-2; TRBD2 agrees at 8 bases. The CDR3 length is 14 residues. Germline V lookup: CDR1 SNHLY, CDR2 FYNNEI. With 0 bases clipped from V and 8 bases from J, the junction kept 2 bases outside the gene matches.

In this sample, this clone turned up once. This chain links TRBV6-1 with TRBJ2-7, with 7 nucleotides matching TRBD1. The V gene's germline CDR1 is MNHNS and CDR2 SASEGT. The V and J ends lost 11 bases and 3 bases, in that order; junction bases with no gene match: 10. The CDR3 extends over 13 amino acids. CDR3 residues: CAAGTDFDYEQYF. DNA for the CDR3: TGTGCCGCAGGGACAGACTTTGACTACGAGCAGTACTTC.

The chain recombines TRBV4-1 with TRBJ2-2; 9 nucleotides agree with TRBD1. The trim removed 1 base at V and 4 bases at J, leaving 10 bases unmatched. The germline CDR1 and CDR2 sequences are MGHRA and YSYEKL. The CDR3 loop spans 18 amino acids. The CDR3 DNA follows: TGCGCCAGCAGCCAAGTTCCAGGGGACAGGGAGGCCACCGGGGAGCTGTTTTTT. It codes for CASSQVPGDREATGELFF.

Written as DNA, the CDR3 is TGTGCCAGCAGCGTGGACAACGGGAATGAGCAGTTCTTC. The encoded protein is CASSVDNGNEQFF. V is TRBV9 and J is TRBJ2-1, with D perhaps TRBD1 (5 bases). With 2 bases removed from V and 7 bases from J, the gap between germline ends came to 10 bases. The CDR3 runs to 13 residues. Germline assignment: CDR1 SGDLS and CDR2 YYNGEE.

This clone appeared once. The rearrangement joins TRBV25-1 to TRBJ2-5; 11 nucleotides match TRBD2. The CDR3 length is 17 residues. Per germline, CDR1 MGHDK and CDR2 SYGVNS. V trimming: 4 bases; J trimming: 3 bases; junction bases outside the gene matches: 10. The CDR3 loop reads CASSGPRFSGGEETQYF. CDR3 nucleotide sequence: TGTGCCAGCAGTGGGCCGAGGTTTAGCGGGGGGGAAGAGACCCAGTACTTC.

This rearrangement joins TRBV19 to TRBJ1-2, with D unresolved. CDR1 and CDR2 (germline): LNHDA, SQIVND (reference sequence). The CDR3 sequence is 14 residues long. V was clipped by 7 bases and J by 2 bases, with 14 bases between them. CDR3 in DNA: TGTGCCAGTAAAACGGCGGGTGCCAACTATGGCTACACCTTC. It encodes CASKTAGANYGYTF.

The CDR3 region has the DNA TGTGCCAGCTCACCAGAGACTAGCGGGGTTGAGCAGTTCTTC. Translation: CASSPETSGVEQFF. The V gene is TRBV18, the J gene TRBJ2-1, with TRBD2 matching 11 bases. Losses at the gene ends were 2 bases for V and 9 bases for J; bases not matched to a gene: 3. Germline V gene sequence: CDR1 KGHSH, CDR2 LQKENI. This CDR3 is 14 amino acids long.

For the CDR3, the DNA is TGTGCCAGCAGTGAAGCGGGCCTAGCGGTTTACAATGAGCAGTTCTTC. Translated, it gives CASSEAGLAVYNEQFF. The chain joins TRBV2 to TRBJ2-1, with 7 bases matching TRBD2. V trimming: 0 bases; J trimming: 4 bases; junction bases outside the gene matches: 6. Germline values: CDR1 SNHLY, CDR2 FYNNEI. The CDR3 has 16 amino acids.